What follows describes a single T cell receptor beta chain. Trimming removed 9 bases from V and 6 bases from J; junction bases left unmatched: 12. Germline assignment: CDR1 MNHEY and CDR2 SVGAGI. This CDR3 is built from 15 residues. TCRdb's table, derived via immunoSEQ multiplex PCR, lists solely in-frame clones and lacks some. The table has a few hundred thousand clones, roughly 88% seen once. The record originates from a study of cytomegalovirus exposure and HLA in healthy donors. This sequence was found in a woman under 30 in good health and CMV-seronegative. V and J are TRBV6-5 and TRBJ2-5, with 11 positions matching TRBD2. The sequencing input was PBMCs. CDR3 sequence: CASTLYASGRKTQYF. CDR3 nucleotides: TGTGCCAGTACTCTATATGCTAGCGGGAGGAAGACCCAGTACTTC.